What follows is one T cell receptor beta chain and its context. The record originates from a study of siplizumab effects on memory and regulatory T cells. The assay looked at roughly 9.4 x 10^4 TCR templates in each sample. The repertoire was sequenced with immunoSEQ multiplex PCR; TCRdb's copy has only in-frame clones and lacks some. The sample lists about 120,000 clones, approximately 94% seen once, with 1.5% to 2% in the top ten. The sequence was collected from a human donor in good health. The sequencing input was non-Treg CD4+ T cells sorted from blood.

CDR3 protein: CASGLVLDRGGQPQHF. In nucleotides, the CDR3 is TGTGCTAGTGGTTTGGTCCTGGACAGGGGGGGTCAGCCCCAGCATTTT. The chain has TRBV12-5 and TRBJ1-5, with TRBD1 matching 10 bases. V lost 0 bases, J lost 6 bases, and 5 bases stayed unmatched. CDR3 length: 16 residues. In germline, CDR1 is LGHNT, CDR2 FRNRAP.